These 12 T cell receptor beta chains were sequenced from one sample in a study of persistence of HIV-infected CD4 T cells. No antigens are known for them. The libraries were made with immunoSEQ version 4 in survey mode. Using immunoSEQ multiplex PCR, the repertoire was profiled, and TCRdb retains in-frame clones only, with some absent. Altogether under 50,000 clones are present, approximately 91% being singletons, with the ten largest covering less than 2%. Cells were stimulated nonspecifically with anti-CD3/anti-CD28 magnetic beads. Sorting of responding CD4+ T cells relied on upregulated CD40 ligand together with CD69. Here the sequenced sample was CD4+ T cells sorted from PBMCs after 18-hour stimulation, taken from a patient who received antiretroviral therapy. These receptor sequences come from an adult man with HIV who was CMV-seropositive.

The genes are TRBV24-1 and TRBJ1-4; the match to TRBD1 covers 9 bases. CDR1 KGHDR and CDR2 SFDVKD come from the germline V gene. The junction had 7 bases not matched to a gene; V was cut back by 5 bases and J by 7 bases. CDR3 size: 15 residues. The CDR3, as DNA: TGTGCCACCAGTGGGGGACAGGGAGTGCCTGAAAAACTGTTTTTT. Its translation is CATSGGQGVPEKLFF.

The rearrangement joins TRBV5-1 to TRBJ1-1; 7 bases are a match to TRBD1. The CDR3 extends over 15 amino acids. The ends lost 4 bases at V and 5 bases at J; junction bases unmatched: 11. The germline gives CDR1 SGHRS, CDR2 YFSETQ. The chain's CDR3 is CASSARQGRGTEAFF. The CDR3 DNA is TGCGCCAGCAGCGCCCGACAGGGAAGGGGGACTGAAGCTTTCTTT.

The CDR3 is CASSLSVRTEAFF. The CDR3 DNA reads as TGTGCCAGCAGCTTGTCGGTCCGCACTGAAGCTTTCTTT. The J gene is TRBJ1-1, the V gene TRBV5-6, with D unresolved. V lost 1 base and J lost 4, with 8 bases in between. The CDR3 runs 13 residues. Germline-derived CDR1 and CDR2 are SGHDT and YYEEEE.

The chain employs TRBV5-1 and TRBJ1-1; weak D call: TRBD1 (6 bases). Deletions cut 4 bases from V and 0 bases from J, with 7 bases between. CDR1 and CDR2 from the germline V gene are SGHRS and YFSETQ. The CDR3 spans 13 residues. The CDR3: CASSRDMNTEAFF. The CDR3 coding sequence is TGCGCCAGCAGCCGGGACATGAACACTGAAGCTTTCTTT. Supplemented by reference TRBV5-1 and TRBJ1-1, the full variable domain reads KAGVTQTPRYLIKTRGQQVTLSCSPISGHRSVSWYQQTPGQGLQFLFEYFSETQRNKGNFPGRFSGRQFSNSRSEMNVSTLELGDSALYLCASSRDMNTEAFFGQGTRLTVV.

The chain combines TRBV14 with TRBJ2-1; 8 nucleotides match TRBD2. The CDR3 runs to 18 residues. Germline-derived CDR1 and CDR2 are SGHDN and FVKESK. The trim removed 2 bases at V and 0 bases at J, leaving 9 bases unmatched. CDR3 DNA: TGTGCCAGCAGCCAACTAGTTAGCGGGGCGATCTCCTACAATGAGCAGTTCTTC. It is translated as CASSQLVSGAISYNEQFF.

This rearrangement joins TRBV5-1 to TRBJ1-1; TRBD1 might be the D (6 bases). This CDR3 is built from 15 residues. V was pared by 0 bases and J by 4 bases, with 13 bases between. CDR1 SGHRS and CDR2 YFSETQ come from the germline V gene. The CDR3 reads CASSLGGGGSTEAFF. The CDR3 DNA sequence: TGCGCCAGCAGCTTGGGCGGGGGCGGAAGCACTGAAGCTTTCTTT.

J is TRBJ2-7 and V is TRBV6-6; D is possibly TRBD1 or TRBD2 (5 bases each). Trimming stripped 7 bases from V and 0 bases from J, with 16 bases between. CDR3 length: 15 amino acids. Germline V gene sequence: CDR1 MNHNY, CDR2 SVGAGI (reference sequence). The CDR3 spells CASTPARGASYEQYF. Written as DNA, the CDR3 is TGTGCCAGCACCCCAGCCCGAGGGGCCTCCTACGAGCAGTACTTC.

This chain connects TRBV29-1 to TRBJ1-2, with 7 bases matching TRBD1. The CDR3 spans 14 residues. V was clipped by 4 bases and J by 8 bases; unmatched bases: 13. Germline V CDR1 and CDR2: SQVTM, ANQGSEA. DNA for the CDR3: TGCAGCGTTGCTGACAGGGTTCGATCGGGCGGCTACACCTTC. Protein product: CSVADRVRSGGYTF.

In regard to this clone: This CDR3 is also generated by other DNA sequences in the sample. This rearrangement joins TRBV27 to TRBJ1-2; maybe TRBD1 (6 bases). Germline CDR1 is MNHEY and CDR2 is SMNVEV (reference sequence). Deletions cut 6 bases from V and 8 bases from J, with 16 bases between. The CDR3 is 13 amino acids. CDR3 sequence reads: CASSFRGGEGYTF. In nucleotides, the CDR3 is TGTGCCAGCAGCTTTAGGGGGGGCGAGGGCTACACCTTC.

The count of this clone is one. The V and J genes are TRBV30 and TRBJ1-1; D gene ambiguous. The CDR3 totals 15 residues. Germline V gene lookup returns CDR1 GTSNPN and CDR2 SVGIG (reference sequence). The V gene lost 2 bases and the J gene lost 0 bases, with 13 bases spanning the gap. CDR3 residues: CAWSREGSMNTEAFF. The CDR3 DNA follows: TGTGCCTGGAGTCGCGAAGGGTCAATGAACACTGAAGCTTTCTTT.

The rearrangement joins TRBV27 to TRBJ2-1, with a possible D match to TRBD2 (5 bases). Germline CDR1 reads MNHEY; CDR2 reads SMNVEV (reference sequence). The V gene lost 7 bases and the J gene lost 5 bases, with 12 bases spanning the gap. The CDR3 runs 13 residues. The CDR3 loop is CASTNGNDNEQFF. DNA of the CDR3: TGTGCCAGCACCAACGGGAATGACAATGAGCAGTTCTTC.

This rearrangement joins TRBV27 to TRBJ2-7; maybe TRBD2 (6 bases). V gave up 5 bases and J gave up 7 bases, with 27 bases separating them. CDR1 and CDR2 from the germline V gene are MNHEY and SMNVEV (reference sequence). CDR3 length equals 17 residues. In DNA, the CDR3 is TGTGCCAGCAGTCCGCTCTTGTCCCTGCGGGGAGTCGGGGAGCAGTACTTC. Its translation is CASSPLLSLRGVGEQYF.